One and the same sample provided the 19 T cell receptor beta chains below, sequenced in a study of T-cell memory formation after mild COVID-19. TCRdb processed the 5' RACE reads anew with MiXCR; each CDR3 protein has one entry. The table has around 90,000 distinct CDR3 sequences, more than 12% seen once. The sequenced material came from PBMCs or a T cell subset sorted from them (not recorded which). All receptors derive from a man between 18 and 35 years old who had mild COVID-19 (a few samples of this study predate the infection). Cell type and time point are not known.

The rearrangement joins TRBV10-2 to TRBJ2-7; weak D call: TRBD1 (6 bases). Germline values: CDR1 WSHSY, CDR2 SAAADI. The CDR3 totals 11 residues. V shed 6 bases and J shed 3 bases, with 6 bases lying between them. Here the CDR3 DNA reads TGCGCCAGCAGGGACAGCTACGAGCAGTACGTC. Its protein is CASRDSYEQYV.

This clonotype was detected ten times or more. The chain combines TRBV7-9 with TRBJ2-3; D unresolved. The V and J ends lost 2 bases and 9 bases respectively, with 9 bases between them. The CDR3 sequence is 12 residues long. Germline V gene data show CDR1 as SEHNR and CDR2 as FQNEAQ (reference sequence). The CDR3 DNA reads as TGTGCCAGCAGCTTATATGGCGCAACGCAGTATTTT. It translates to CASSLYGATQYF.

The CDR3 coding sequence is TGTGCCAGCAGTGATCAGGGAGAGTACACCATATATTTT. Translated, it gives CASSDQGEYTIYF. The chain carries TRBV2 and TRBJ1-3, with TRBD1 as a possible D gene (5 bases). The CDR3 has 13 amino acids. The germline gives CDR1 SNHLY, CDR2 FYNNEI. Trimming pared 3 bases from V and 8 bases from J, leaving 11 bases between.

The table lists this clonotype with a few counts. The J gene is TRBJ2-7, the V gene TRBV6-2 or TRBV6-3; no clear D gene. The CDR3 sequence is 14 residues long. Per germline, CDR1 MNHEY and CDR2 SVGEGT. V lost 10 bases and J lost 0, with 16 bases in between. The CDR3 is CATMSSASSYEQYV. The CDR3 bases are TGTGCCACGATGTCCAGCGCGAGCTCCTACGAGCAGTACGTC.

In this sample, this clonotype turned up a few times. CDR3 nucleotide sequence: TGTGCCAGCACACCAGGCGGGGGTTACAATGAGCAGTTCTTC. This gives the protein CASTPGGGYNEQFF. This chain connects TRBV6-1 to TRBJ2-1; 7 bases line up with TRBD2. This CDR3 comprises 14 residues. V shed 7 bases, J shed 4 bases, and the junction held 7 bases outside the gene matches. CDR1 is MNHNS and CDR2 is SASEGT in the germline V gene.

This clonotype was observed a few times. This chain connects TRBV12-3 or TRBV12-4 to TRBJ1-2; a weak D match, TRBD1 (6 bases). V was trimmed by 9 bases and J by 4 bases, leaving 15 bases between them. This CDR3 spans 13 amino acids. CDR3 in amino acids: CASSPGHIYGYTF. In nucleotides, the CDR3 is TGTGCCAGTAGCCCGGGACACATCTATGGCTACACCTTC.

This clonotype showed up just a few times. The V gene is TRBV27, the J gene TRBJ2-1, with 8 bases fitting TRBD2. The J segment lost 5 bases and the V segment lost 5 bases, leaving 14 bases of the junction unmatched. The germline V gene encodes CDR1 MNHEY and CDR2 SMNVEV (reference sequence). The CDR3 is made up of 17 amino acids. The CDR3 loop reads CASSPSGGAGMNNEQFF. The CDR3 region has the DNA TGTGCCAGCAGTCCCTCCGGGGGGGCGGGGATGAACAATGAGCAGTTCTTC.

This chain uses TRBV7-9 with TRBJ2-3; D unclear. Trimming shortened V by 4 bases and J by 4 bases, and 12 bases separated the two germline ends. The germline gives CDR1 SEHNR, CDR2 FQNEAQ (reference sequence). The CDR3 runs 14 residues. The CDR3 bases are TGTGCCAGCAGCTCAAAGGGCAGCGCAGATACGCAGTATTTT. Translated, it gives CASSSKGSADTQYF.

V and J are TRBV27 and TRBJ1-1; D is perhaps TRBD1 (5 bases). This CDR3 contains 14 residues. Per the germline V gene, CDR1 is MNHEY and CDR2 is SMNVEV (reference sequence). V was shortened by 3 bases and J by 8 bases, with 16 bases between the two germline ends. In DNA, the CDR3 is TGTGCCAGCAGTTTGGGTTCGTCAGGGCAAGAAGCTTTCTTT. This encodes CASSLGSSGQEAFF.

This chain links TRBV27 with TRBJ1-6, with 10 bases matching TRBD1. Germline lookup yields CDR1 MNHEY and CDR2 SMNVEV (reference sequence). The junction had 9 bases not matched to a gene; V was cut back by 6 bases and J by 13 bases. There are 14 residues in the CDR3. The DNA for the CDR3 is TGTGCCAGCAGGCCCGGGACAGGGGCTGGCCCCCTCCACTTT. Its translation is CASRPGTGAGPLHF.

This clonotype was recorded only once. The chain employs TRBV20-1 and TRBJ1-3, with 7 bases identical to TRBD1. Trimming took 3 bases from V and 2 from J; bases not matched to a gene: 7. Germline V gene data show CDR1 as DFQATT and CDR2 as SNEGSKA (reference sequence). CDR3 length: 15 residues. CDR3 coding DNA: TGCAGTGCTAGCGACAGGGATGTAGCTGGAAACACCATATATTTT. Translated, it gives CSASDRDVAGNTIYF.

Comments on this clonotype: With a much larger clone just one base away, this may be a read error. The gene calls are TRBV29-1 and TRBJ2-1; D unclear. Between the trimmed V and J ends, which lost 4 bases and 5 bases, there was a span of 12 bases. Germline V gene data show CDR1 as SQVTM and CDR2 as ANQGSEA. The CDR3 runs to 13 residues. CDR3 in DNA: TGCAGCGTTGTCTGGCGCCTAAACAATGAGCAGTTCTTC. It specifies CSVVWRLNNEQFF.

The chain has TRBV4-3 and TRBJ2-3, with TRBD2 matching 10 bases. CDR3 length equals 18 residues. The V segment lost 0 bases and the J segment 5 bases; nucleotides outside the gene matches: 11. Germline V gene data show CDR1 as LGHNA and CDR2 as YSLEER. The CDR3 DNA reads TGCGCCAGCAGCCAAGATTGGAGCGGGGGGGCTGTCAAAGATACGCAGTATTTT. It codes for CASSQDWSGGAVKDTQYF.

The chain links TRBV28 to TRBJ2-7, with a possible D match to TRBD1 (5 bases). The CDR3 runs to 11 residues. Germline CDR1 is MDHEN and CDR2 is SYDVKM. Trimming shortened V by 6 bases and J by 6 bases, and 9 bases separated the two germline ends. The DNA of the CDR3 is TGTGCCAGCAGCCAGGGTGGCGAGCAGTACGTC. Protein sequence: CASSQGGEQYV.

This clonotype was counted only a few times. J is TRBJ2-2 and V is TRBV7-8, with a tentative D call TRBD2 (5 bases). Germline CDR1 and CDR2: SGHVS and FQNEAQ. The CDR3 covers 20 residues. Trimming took off 2 bases at V and 1 base at J, with 23 bases between the two ends. The CDR3 DNA follows: TGTGCCAGCAGCTTATCTCCGTCGAACGATTTTGCGGGGAACACCGGGGAGCTGTTTTTT. It encodes CASSLSPSNDFAGNTGELFF.

This chain uses TRBV12-3 or TRBV12-4 with TRBJ2-1; D perhaps matches TRBD2 (5 bases). The CDR3 spans 15 residues. Between the trimmed V and J ends, which lost 5 bases and 6 bases, there was a span of 17 bases. For the CDR3, the DNA is TGTGCCAGCAGTCCCCGGGGAACCCCCCCCAATGAGCAGTTCTTC. Encoded protein: CASSPRGTPPNEQFF.

V gene TRBV2 combines with J gene TRBJ2-3, with D maybe TRBD1 (5 bases). The CDR3 sequence is 13 residues long. Germline V CDR1 and CDR2: SNHLY, FYNNEI. Trimming shortened V by 6 bases and J by 2 bases, and 9 bases separated the two germline ends. The CDR3 DNA reads TGTGCCAGCAGGGTCAGGGACACAGATACGCAGTATTTT. Protein: CASRVRDTDTQYF.

The rearrangement links TRBV5-1 to TRBJ2-2; D remains ambiguous. The V and J ends lost 4 bases and 6 bases respectively, with 10 bases between them. The CDR3 covers 13 residues. Germline lookup yields CDR1 SGHRS and CDR2 YFSETQ. Here the CDR3 reads CASSVQLPGELFF. CDR3 DNA: TGCGCCAGCAGCGTCCAGCTTCCCGGGGAGCTGTTTTTT.

This clonotype was found a few times. The rearrangement links TRBV5-1 to TRBJ2-2; 10 bases fit TRBD1. CDR3 length equals 16 residues. Trimming took 7 bases from V and 5 from J; bases not matched to a gene: 11. Germline CDR1 SGHRS, CDR2 YFSETQ. The CDR3 sequence is CASGKRQGAGTGELFF. In DNA form, the CDR3 reads TGCGCCAGCGGCAAACGACAGGGGGCAGGGACCGGGGAGCTGTTTTTT.